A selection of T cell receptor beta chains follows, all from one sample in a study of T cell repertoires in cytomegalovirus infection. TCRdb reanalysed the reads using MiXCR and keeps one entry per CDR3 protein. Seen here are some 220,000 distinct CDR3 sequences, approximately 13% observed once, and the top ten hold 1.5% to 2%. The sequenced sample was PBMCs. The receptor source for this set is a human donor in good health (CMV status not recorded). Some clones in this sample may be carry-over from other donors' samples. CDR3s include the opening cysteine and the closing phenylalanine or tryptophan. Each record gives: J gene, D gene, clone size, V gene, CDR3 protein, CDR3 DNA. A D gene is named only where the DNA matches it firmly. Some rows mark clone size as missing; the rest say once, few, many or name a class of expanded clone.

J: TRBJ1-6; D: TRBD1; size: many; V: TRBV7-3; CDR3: CASSLRGQSGAPLHF; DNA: TGTGCCAGCAGCTTAAGGGGACAGTCAGGCGCACCCCTCCACTTT
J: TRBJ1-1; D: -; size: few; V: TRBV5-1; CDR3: CASRPDYNTEAFF; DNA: TGCGCCAGCAGACCAGATTACAACACTGAAGCTTTCTTT
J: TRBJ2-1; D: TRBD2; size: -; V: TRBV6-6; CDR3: CASTSLADFNNEQFF; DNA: TGTGCCAGCACCTCACTAGCGGATTTTAACAATGAGCAGTTCTTC
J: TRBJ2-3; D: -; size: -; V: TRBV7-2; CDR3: CASSPRGGQSTDTQYF; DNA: TGTGCCAGCAGCCCCCGAGGGGGGCAAAGCACAGATACGCAGTATTTT
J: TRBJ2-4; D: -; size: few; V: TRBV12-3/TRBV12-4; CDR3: CASSLGLLAKNIQYF; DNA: TGTGCCAGCAGTTTGGGACTTCTAGCCAAAAACATTCAGTACTTC
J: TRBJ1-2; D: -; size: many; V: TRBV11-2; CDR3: CASSLDSRAGYTF; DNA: TGTGCCAGCAGCTTAGATAGCAGAGCTGGCTACACCTTC
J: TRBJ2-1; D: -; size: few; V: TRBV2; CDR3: CASSVITASYNEQFF; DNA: TGTGCCAGCAGTGTTATAACGGCTTCCTACAATGAGCAGTTCTTC
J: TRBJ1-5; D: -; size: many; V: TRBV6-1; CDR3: CASSPLAGTFGQPQHF; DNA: TGTGCCAGCTCCCCGCTCGCCGGGACCTTTGGCCAGCCCCAGCATTTT
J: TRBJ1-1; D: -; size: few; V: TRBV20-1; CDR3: CSASPGGEPFF; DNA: TGCAGTGCTAGTCCCGGGGGCGAACCTTTCTTT
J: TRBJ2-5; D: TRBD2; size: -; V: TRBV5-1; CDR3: CASSTILAAQETQYF; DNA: TGCGCCAGCAGCACCATACTAGCGGCACAAGAGACCCAGTACTTC
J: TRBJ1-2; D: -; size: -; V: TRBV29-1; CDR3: CSVPRGDYGYTF; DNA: TGCAGCGTGCCCCGAGGGGACTATGGCTACACCTTC
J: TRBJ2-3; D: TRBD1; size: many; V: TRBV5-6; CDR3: CASSFRDSNTDTQYF; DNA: TGTGCCAGCAGCTTTCGGGACAGTAACACAGATACGCAGTATTTT
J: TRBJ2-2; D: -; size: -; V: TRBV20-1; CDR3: CSAIGTNTGELFF; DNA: TGCAGTGCTATCGGGACTAACACCGGGGAGCTGTTTTTT
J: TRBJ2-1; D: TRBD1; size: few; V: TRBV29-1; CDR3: CSVGQGYNEQFF; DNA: TGCAGCGTCGGACAGGGCTACAATGAGCAGTTCTTC
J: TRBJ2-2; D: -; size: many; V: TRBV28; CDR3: CASSPRLATGELFF; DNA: TGTGCCAGCAGTCCTAGGTTAGCCACCGGGGAGCTGTTTTTT
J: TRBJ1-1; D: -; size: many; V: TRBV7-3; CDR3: CASSLMGSRETEAFF; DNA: TGTGCCAGCAGCTTAATGGGCAGTAGGGAGACTGAAGCTTTCTTT